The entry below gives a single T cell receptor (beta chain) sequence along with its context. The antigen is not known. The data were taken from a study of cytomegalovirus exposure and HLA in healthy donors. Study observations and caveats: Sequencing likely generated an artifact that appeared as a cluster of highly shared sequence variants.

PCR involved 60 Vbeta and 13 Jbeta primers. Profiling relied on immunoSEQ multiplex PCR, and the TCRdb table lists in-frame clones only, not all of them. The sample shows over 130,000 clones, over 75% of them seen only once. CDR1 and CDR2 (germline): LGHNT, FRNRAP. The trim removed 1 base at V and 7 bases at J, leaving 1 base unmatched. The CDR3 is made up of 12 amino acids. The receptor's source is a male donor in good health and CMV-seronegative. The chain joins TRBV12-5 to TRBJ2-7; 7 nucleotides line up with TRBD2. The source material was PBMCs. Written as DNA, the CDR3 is TGTGCTAGTGGTTTGGAGGGAGGGGAGCAGTACTTC. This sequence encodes CASGLEGGEQYF.